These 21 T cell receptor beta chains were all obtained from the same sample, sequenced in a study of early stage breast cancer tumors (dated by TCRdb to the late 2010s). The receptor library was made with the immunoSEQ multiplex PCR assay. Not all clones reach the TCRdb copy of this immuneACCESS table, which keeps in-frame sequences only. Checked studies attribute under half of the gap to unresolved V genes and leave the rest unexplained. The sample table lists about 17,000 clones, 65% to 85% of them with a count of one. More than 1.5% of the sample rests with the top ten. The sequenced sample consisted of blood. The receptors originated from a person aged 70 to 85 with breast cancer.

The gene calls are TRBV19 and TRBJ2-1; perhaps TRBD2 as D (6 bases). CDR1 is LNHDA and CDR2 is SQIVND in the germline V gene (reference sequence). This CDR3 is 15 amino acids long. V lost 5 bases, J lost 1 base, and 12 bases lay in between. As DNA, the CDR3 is TGTGCCAGTAGTTCCAGACTAGATTCCTACAATGAGCAGTTCTTC. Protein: CASSSRLDSYNEQFF.

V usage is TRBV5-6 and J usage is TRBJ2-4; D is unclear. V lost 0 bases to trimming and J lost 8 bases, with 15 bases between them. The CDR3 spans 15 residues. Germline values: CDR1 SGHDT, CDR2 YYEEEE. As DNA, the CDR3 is TGTGCCAGCAGCTTGGCCGCGCTGGTCCGGGACATTCAGTACTTC. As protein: CASSLAALVRDIQYF.

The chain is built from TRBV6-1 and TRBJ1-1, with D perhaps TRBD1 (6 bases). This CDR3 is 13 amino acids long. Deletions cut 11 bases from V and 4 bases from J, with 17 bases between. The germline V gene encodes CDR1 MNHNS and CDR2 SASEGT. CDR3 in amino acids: CAGGVQGGTEAFF. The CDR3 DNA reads TGTGCCGGGGGTGTACAGGGCGGCACTGAAGCTTTCTTT.

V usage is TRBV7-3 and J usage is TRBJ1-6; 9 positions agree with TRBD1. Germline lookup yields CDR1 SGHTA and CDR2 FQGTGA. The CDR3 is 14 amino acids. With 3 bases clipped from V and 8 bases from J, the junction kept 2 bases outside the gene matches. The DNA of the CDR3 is TGTGCCAGCAGCTTCACAGGGGGCGATTCACCCCTCCACTTT. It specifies CASSFTGGDSPLHF.

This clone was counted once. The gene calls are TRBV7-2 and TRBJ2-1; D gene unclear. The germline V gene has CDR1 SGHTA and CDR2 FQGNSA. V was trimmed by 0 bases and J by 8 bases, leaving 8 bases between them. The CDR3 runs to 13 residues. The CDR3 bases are TGTGCCAGCAGCTTAGCGCGTACGGATGAGCAGTTCTTC. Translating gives CASSLARTDEQFF.

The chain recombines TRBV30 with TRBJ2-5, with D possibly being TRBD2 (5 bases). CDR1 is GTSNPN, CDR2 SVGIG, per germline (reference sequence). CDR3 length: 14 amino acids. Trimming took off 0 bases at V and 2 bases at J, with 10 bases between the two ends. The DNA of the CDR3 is TGTGCCTGGAGTGTACCGGCGGGTCAAGAGACCCAGTACTTC. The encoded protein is CAWSVPAGQETQYF. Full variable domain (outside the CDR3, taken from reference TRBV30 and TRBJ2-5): SQTIHQWPATLVQPVGSPLSLECTVEGTSNPNLYWYRQAAGRGLQLLFYSVGIGQISSEVPQNLSASRPQDRQFILSSKKLLLSDSGFYLCAWSVPAGQETQYFGPGTRLLVL.

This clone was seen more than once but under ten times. CDR3 DNA sequence: TGTGCCAGCAGCTTACTGGGGCCCGGGACAGGGGCAGATTCACCCCTCCACTTT. It codes for CASSLLGPGTGADSPLHF. The V and J genes are TRBV7-6 and TRBJ1-6, with 10 positions matching TRBD1. Germline V lookup: CDR1 SGHVS, CDR2 FNYEAQ. The V segment lost 2 bases and the J segment 8 bases; nucleotides outside the gene matches: 12. This CDR3 spans 18 amino acids. Variable domain in full (rest from reference TRBV7-6 and TRBJ1-6): GAGVSQSPRYKVTKRGQDVALRCDPISGHVSLYWYRQALGQGPEFLTYFNYEAQQDKSGLPNDRFSAERPEGSISTLTIQRTEQRDSAMYRCASSLLGPGTGADSPLHFGNGTRLTVT.

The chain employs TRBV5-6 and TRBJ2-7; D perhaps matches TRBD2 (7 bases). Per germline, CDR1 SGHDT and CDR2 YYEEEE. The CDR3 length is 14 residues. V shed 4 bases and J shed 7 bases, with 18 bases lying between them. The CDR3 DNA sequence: TGTGCCAGCAGCCTAATGGGGGGGGCGCAGGAGCAGTACTTC. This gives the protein CASSLMGGAQEQYF.

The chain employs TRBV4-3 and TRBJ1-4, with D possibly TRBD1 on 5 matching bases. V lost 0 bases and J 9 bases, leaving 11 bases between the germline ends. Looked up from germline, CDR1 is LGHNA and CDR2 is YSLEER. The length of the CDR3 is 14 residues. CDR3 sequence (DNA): TGCGCCAGCAGCCAAGACAGTGACAGAAAAAAACTGTTTTTT. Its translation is CASSQDSDRKKLFF.

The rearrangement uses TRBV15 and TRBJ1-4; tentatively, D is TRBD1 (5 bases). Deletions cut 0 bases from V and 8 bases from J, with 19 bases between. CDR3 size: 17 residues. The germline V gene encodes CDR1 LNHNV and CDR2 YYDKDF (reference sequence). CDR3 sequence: CATSRDRGGGLREKLFF. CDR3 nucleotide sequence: TGTGCCACCAGCAGAGATCGGGGCGGAGGGCTCCGGGAAAAACTGTTTTTT.

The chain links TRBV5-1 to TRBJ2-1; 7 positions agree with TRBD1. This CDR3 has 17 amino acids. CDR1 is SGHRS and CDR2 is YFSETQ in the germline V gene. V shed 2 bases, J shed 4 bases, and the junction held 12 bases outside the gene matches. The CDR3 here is CASSLDTTGNAYNEQFF. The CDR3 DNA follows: TGCGCCAGCAGCTTAGACACGACAGGGAACGCGTACAATGAGCAGTTCTTC.

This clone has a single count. CDR3 amino acids: CASSLRGAQMNTEAFF. CDR3 bases: TGCGCCAGCAGCCTGCGGGGGGCGCAGATGAACACTGAAGCTTTCTTT. V and J are TRBV5-1 and TRBJ1-1, with a possible D match to TRBD1 (6 bases). V was trimmed by 4 bases and J by 0 bases, leaving 16 bases between them. The CDR3 totals 16 residues. CDR1 and CDR2 (germline): SGHRS, YFSETQ.

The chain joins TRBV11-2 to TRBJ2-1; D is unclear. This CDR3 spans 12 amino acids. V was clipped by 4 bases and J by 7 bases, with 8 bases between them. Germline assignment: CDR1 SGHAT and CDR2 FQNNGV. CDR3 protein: CASSSQRNEQFF. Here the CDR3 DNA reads TGTGCCAGCAGCTCCCAGAGGAATGAGCAGTTCTTC.

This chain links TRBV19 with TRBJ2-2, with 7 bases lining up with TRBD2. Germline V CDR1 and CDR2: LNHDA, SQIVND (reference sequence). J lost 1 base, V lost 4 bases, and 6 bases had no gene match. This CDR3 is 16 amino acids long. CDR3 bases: TGTGCCAGTAGTACTACCCCGGGGGGGAACACCGGGGAGCTGTTTTTT. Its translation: CASSTTPGGNTGELFF.

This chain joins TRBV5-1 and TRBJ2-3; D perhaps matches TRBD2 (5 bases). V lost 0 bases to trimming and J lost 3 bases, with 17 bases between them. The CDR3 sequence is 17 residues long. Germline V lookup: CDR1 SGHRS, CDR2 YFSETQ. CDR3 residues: CASSLGLLGVGTDTQYF. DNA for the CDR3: TGCGCCAGCAGCTTGGGCCTCCTGGGAGTGGGGACAGATACGCAGTATTTT.

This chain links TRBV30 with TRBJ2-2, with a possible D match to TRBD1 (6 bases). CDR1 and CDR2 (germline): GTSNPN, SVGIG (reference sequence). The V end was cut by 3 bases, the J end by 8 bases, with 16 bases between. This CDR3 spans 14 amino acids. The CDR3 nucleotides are TGTGCCTGGAGCCCCTGGGCAGGGGTTGGGGAGCTGTTTTTT. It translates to CAWSPWAGVGELFF.

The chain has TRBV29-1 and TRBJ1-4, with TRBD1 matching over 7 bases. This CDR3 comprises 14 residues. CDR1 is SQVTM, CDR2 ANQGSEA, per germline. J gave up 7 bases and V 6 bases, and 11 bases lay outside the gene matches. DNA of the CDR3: TGCAGCGTCCCCGGACCCCCAGGGGGTGAAAAACTGTTTTTT. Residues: CSVPGPPGGEKLFF.

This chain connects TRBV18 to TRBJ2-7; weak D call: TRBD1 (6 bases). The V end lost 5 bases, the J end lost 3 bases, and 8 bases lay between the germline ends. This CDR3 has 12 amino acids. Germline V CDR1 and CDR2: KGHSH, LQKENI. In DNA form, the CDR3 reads TGTGCCAGCTCAAGGGACATCTACGAGCAGTACTTC. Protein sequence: CASSRDIYEQYF.

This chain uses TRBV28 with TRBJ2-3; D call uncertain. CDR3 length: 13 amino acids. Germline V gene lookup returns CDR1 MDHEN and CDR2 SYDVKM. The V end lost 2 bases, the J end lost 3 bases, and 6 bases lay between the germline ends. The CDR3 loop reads CASSLPPTDTQYF. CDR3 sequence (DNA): TGTGCCAGCAGTTTACCCCCAACAGATACGCAGTATTTT.

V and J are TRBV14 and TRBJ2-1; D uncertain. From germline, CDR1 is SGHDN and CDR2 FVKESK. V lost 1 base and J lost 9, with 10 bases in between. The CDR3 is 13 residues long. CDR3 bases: TGTGCCAGCAGCCAAGCCCCAGCTAGTGAGCAGTTCTTC. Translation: CASSQAPASEQFF.

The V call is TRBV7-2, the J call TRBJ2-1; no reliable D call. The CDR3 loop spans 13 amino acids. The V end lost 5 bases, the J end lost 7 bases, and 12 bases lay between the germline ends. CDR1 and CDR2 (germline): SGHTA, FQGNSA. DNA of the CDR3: TGTGCCAGCAGCGCACAGCAGGCAAATGAGCAGTTCTTC. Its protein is CASSAQQANEQFF.